This TCR beta chain was recorded in a study of chemoradiotherapy in HPV16-positive cancers (dated by TCRdb to the early 2020s). About the full investigation: Candidate HPV-specific T-cell clones and common TCR motifs were defined by functional T-cell assays performed on cells from two HPV16-positive patients. Whether T-cell immunity against the HPV oncoproteins E6 and E7 changes during chemoradiotherapy and whether survival is affected by this immunity were examined in the study. The candidate HPV-specific TCRs and motifs were subsequently tracked in TCR repertoires obtained from some 90 patients with HPV-related cancers. Study-level results and caveats: Expansion of candidate HPV-specific clones and E7-related TCR motifs was observed in the tumor microenvironment during treatment, whereas no such expansion was observed for non-HPV-specific T cells. Improved recurrence-free survival in HPV16-positive patients was associated with expansion of HPV-responsive T cells during chemoradiotherapy. The survival association was reported for HPV16-positive patients, and the functional definition of HPV-specific T cells was derived from only a couple of HPV16-positive patients.

Library creation used the immunoSEQ multiplex PCR assay. In TCRdb, the immuneACCESS table is reduced to in-frame sequences with V and J assigned. These tables do not hold every clone; where another copy was compared, an unresolved V gene accounts for under half, and the others remain unexplained. This sample has under 85,000 clones in its table, and roughly 86% of those were observed once. The ten largest make up 4% to 4.5% of the sample. Germline trimming: 5 bases from V, 5 bases from J; junction bases outside gene matches: 14. The CDR3 spans 16 residues, from the cysteine through the phenylalanine. Just the 48-base CDR3 DNA is kept, in frame starting at base 1. For CDR1 and CDR2, the germline V gene lists SGHNT and YENEEA. Regarding this clone: What this receptor recognizes is not known. The input lacks base qualities; no much larger clone sits a single base away.

Repertoires were sampled multiple times during chemoradiotherapy, which allowed clonal expansion in the tumor microenvironment to be followed. This material consisted of blood, taken from a patient who underwent chemoradiotherapy. The TCR sequence derives from a human donor with HPV-associated anogenital cancer. Recombination joined TRBV11-3 with TRBJ2-7, with 8 bases in between that match TRBD2. The bases read TGTGCCAGCAGCCCAGGCCCGGGGGGGACACTCGACGAGCAGTACTTC. The translation is CASSPGPGGTLDEQYF. The reference TRBV11-3 and TRBJ2-7 proteins fill in what lies around the CDR3, so the full variable domain reads EAGVVQSPRYKIIEKKQPVAFWCNPISGHNTLYWYLQNLGQGPELLIRYENEEAVDDSQLPKDRFSAERLKGVDSTLKIQPAELGDSAVYLCASSPGPGGTLDEQYFGPGTRLTVT.